The rows below give T cell receptor beta chains drawn from one sample of a study of shared clonotypes between healthy human individuals. The protocol was immunoSEQ multiplex PCR, while the TCRdb copy is restricted to in-frame clones and leaves out a portion. The sample holds 2.5 million or so clones, approximately 90% seen once. What was sequenced was naive CD4+ T cells sorted from blood. All receptors derive from a man aged 18 to 35 in good health. CDR3s include the opening cysteine and the closing phenylalanine or tryptophan. D genes are given only for firm matches.

V: TRBV14
J: TRBJ2-7
D: TRBD1
CDR3: CASSQDLGTGKTEQYF
DNA: TGTGCCAGCAGCCAAGATTTGGGGACAGGGAAGACTGAGCAGTACTTC

V: TRBV5-1
J: TRBJ1-3
D: .
CDR3: CASRIGGGNSGNTIYF
DNA: TGCGCCAGCAGAATTGGAGGGGGTAACTCTGGAAACACCATATATTTT

V: TRBV29-1
J: TRBJ2-1
D: .
CDR3: CSVARESSYNEQFF
DNA: TGCAGCGTTGCACGGGAGAGCTCCTACAATGAGCAGTTCTTC

V: TRBV5-1
J: TRBJ2-3
D: .
CDR3: CASSSGAPSTDTQYF
DNA: TGCGCCAGCAGCTCTGGGGCCCCTAGCACAGATACGCAGTATTTT

V: TRBV15
J: TRBJ1-4
D: TRBD1
CDR3: CATRQGIANEKLFF
DNA: TGTGCCACCAGACAGGGGATCGCCAATGAAAAACTGTTTTTT

V: TRBV30
J: TRBJ1-3
D: TRBD1
CDR3: CAWSGYGTGVNSGNTIYF
DNA: TGTGCCTGGAGTGGATATGGGACAGGGGTTAACTCTGGAAACACCATATATTTT

V: TRBV10-3
J: TRBJ2-7
D: TRBD2
CDR3: CAISESNLAGDEQYF
DNA: TGTGCCATCAGTGAGTCAAACCTAGCGGGAGACGAGCAGTACTTC

V: TRBV6-6
J: TRBJ1-1
D: .
CDR3: CASSYERLSTEAFF
DNA: TGTGCCAGCAGTTACGAGAGATTGAGCACTGAAGCTTTCTTT

V: TRBV5-1
J: TRBJ2-7
D: TRBD2
CDR3: CASSSLSGGETTSYEQYF
DNA: TGCGCCAGCAGCTCACTTAGCGGGGGAGAAACTACATCCTACGAGCAGTACTTC

V: TRBV19
J: TRBJ2-2
D: TRBD1
CDR3: CASRRQGDGELFF
DNA: TGTGCCAGTAGAAGACAGGGCGACGGGGAGCTGTTTTTT

V: TRBV29-1
J: TRBJ2-7
D: TRBD1
CDR3: CSFRGLSYYEQYF
DNA: TGCAGTTTCAGGGGGCTCAGCTACTACGAGCAGTACTTC